This TCR beta chain was observed in a study of T cell responses to AZD1222 COVID-19 vaccine. The study's findings and limits: Reportedly, close to half of spike-specific TCRs are directed against unmutated variant regions. Females outnumbered males among donors, who were mostly white British; clonal diversity was possibly underestimated.

CDR1 is MNHEY, CDR2 SVGAGI, per germline. CDR3 length equals 14 residues. Trimming stripped 5 bases from V and 0 bases from J, with 10 bases between. Second-dose schedules of about 4 or about 12 weeks were combined. The method was immunoSEQ multiplex PCR; TCRdb's version includes in-frame clones alone and lacks a portion of them. The repertoire has around 130,000 clones, about 88% of them found once; the top ten carry under 3%. About this clone itself: What it recognizes is unknown.

Sequencing used peripheral blood, obtained 28 days after the second AZD1222 dose. The source of this sequence is an adult who received the AZD1222 COVID-19 vaccine. This chain links TRBV6-5 with TRBJ1-2; D is uncertain. CDR3 residues: CASSPGLTNYGYTF. As DNA, the CDR3 is TGTGCCAGCAGTCCGGGTCTCACTAACTATGGCTACACCTTC.